This passage covers 5 T cell receptor beta chains from one sample sequenced in a study of T cell repertoires in cytomegalovirus infection (dated by TCRdb to about 2019). For sequencing, an Illumina HiSeq 1500 was employed. The raw public data were reprocessed by TCRdb itself: fastp quality trimming at Q25, MiXCR clonotype calling, in-frame beta chains only. Rows with a matching CDR3 protein are joined into one entry that keeps the most common DNA and genes. A total of 740,000 or so distinct CDR3 sequences appear in this sample, under 40% of them only once. Of the sample, under 3.5% falls within the top ten clones. Sequenced sample: PBMCs. The receptors derive from a human donor in good health (CMV status not recorded). Some clones in this sample may be carry-over from other donors' samples.

This rearrangement joins TRBV28 to TRBJ2-7; maybe TRBD1 (6 bases). Germline loops: CDR1 MDHEN, CDR2 SYDVKM. V was trimmed by 10 bases and J by 3 bases, leaving 10 bases between them. The length of the CDR3 is 11 residues. This chain's CDR3 is CATDRYYEQYF. The CDR3 DNA follows: TGTGCCACCGACAGGTACTACGAGCAGTACTTC.

The chain has TRBV4-1 and TRBJ2-7; a possible D gene is TRBD1 (5 bases). V was pared by 0 bases and J by 3 bases, with 18 bases between. The CDR3 loop spans 17 amino acids. CDR1 and CDR2 from the germline V gene are MGHRA and YSYEKL. CDR3 sequence reads: CASSQEPPAGRIYEQYF. For the CDR3, the DNA is TGCGCCAGCAGCCAAGAGCCCCCCGCAGGGCGAATCTACGAGCAGTACTTC.

This clonotype was counted only a few times. This chain links TRBV7-6 with TRBJ1-4; TRBD1 agrees at 8 bases. The V gene's germline CDR1 is SGHVS and CDR2 FNYEAQ. With 5 bases clipped from V and 5 bases from J, the junction kept 19 bases outside the gene matches. The CDR3 runs to 19 residues. DNA for the CDR3: TGTGCCAGCAGCCTTCGGACTCGGACAGGGTGGGGGGTAAATGAAAAACTGTTTTTT. This gives the protein CASSLRTRTGWGVNEKLFF.

V gene TRBV27 combines with J gene TRBJ1-1, with no clear D. The CDR3 runs 12 residues. Trimming cost V 10 bases and J 1 base, with 10 bases left between them. The germline V gene encodes CDR1 MNHEY and CDR2 SMNVEV (reference sequence). The CDR3 protein is CATGKTNTEAFF. The CDR3 DNA is TGTGCCACCGGAAAAACGAACACTGAAGCTTTCTTT.

This clonotype was picked up a small number of times. The rearrangement joins TRBV29-1 to TRBJ2-3, with 9 bases matching TRBD1. V shed 7 bases, J shed 0 bases, and the junction held 5 bases outside the gene matches. This CDR3 is 14 amino acids long. Germline-derived CDR1 and CDR2 are SQVTM and ANQGSEA. Here the CDR3 reads CSETGTGSTDTQYF. The CDR3 region has the DNA TGCAGCGAAACCGGGACAGGGAGCACAGATACGCAGTATTTT.